The 21 T cell receptor beta chains given below trace back to one sample, sequenced in a study of T cells after yellow fever vaccination. MiXCR was run by TCRdb on the 5' RACE reads, yielding one entry per CDR3 protein. The sample yields roughly 120,000 distinct CDR3 sequences, 7.2% seen once. Here the sequenced sample was CD4+ T cells sorted from PBMCs, taken 45 days after the first yellow fever vaccination. Receptors were obtained from a man between 18 and 35 years old who received the YFV17D yellow fever vaccine.

This clonotype showed up many times. The genes are TRBV10-3 and TRBJ1-2, with D perhaps matching TRBD1 (6 bases). The CDR3 is made up of 13 amino acids. Germline assignment: CDR1 ENHRY and CDR2 SYGVKD. With 6 bases removed from V and 1 base from J, the gap between germline ends came to 9 bases. The CDR3 region is CAIRRTDNYGYTF. The CDR3 nucleotides read TGTGCCATCAGGAGGACAGATAACTATGGCTACACCTTC.

This clonotype was counted many times. V and J are TRBV6-1 and TRBJ2-3, with a weak D call TRBD1 (6 bases). Germline V gene sequence: CDR1 MNHNS, CDR2 SASEGT. V lost 9 bases to trimming and J lost 2 bases, with 12 bases between them. The CDR3 has 13 amino acids. The CDR3 DNA reads as TGTGCCAGAGGACAGTCCCTCACAGATACGCAGTATTTT. Protein: CARGQSLTDTQYF.

The CDR3 bases are TGTGCCAGCAGGCCAAGCACAGATACGCAGTATTTT. Translating gives CASRPSTDTQYF. The chain couples TRBV12-3 or TRBV12-4 to TRBJ2-3; no clear D gene. Trimming shortened V by 6 bases and J by 0 bases, and 4 bases separated the two germline ends. The CDR3 is 12 amino acids.

Only a few counts were recorded for this clonotype. The genes are TRBV20-1 and TRBJ1-4, with TRBD1 matching 8 bases. This CDR3 has 13 residues. Germline V CDR1 and CDR2: DFQATT, SNEGSKA (reference sequence). Trimming removed 3 bases from V and 7 bases from J; junction bases left unmatched: 4. CDR3 loop: CSASQGAAEKLFF. CDR3 coding DNA: TGCAGTGCTAGTCAGGGGGCAGCTGAAAAACTGTTTTTT.

This clonotype was recorded many times. This chain uses TRBV3-1 with TRBJ2-3; 7 nucleotides line up with TRBD1. Trimming at V came to 5 bases and at J to 6 bases, leaving 8 bases not matched to a gene. There are 14 residues in the CDR3. The germline gives CDR1 LGHDT, CDR2 YNNKEL (reference sequence). In nucleotides, the CDR3 is TGTGCCAGCAGCTTTCGACAGGGACGGGATACGCAGTATTTT. Amino acid sequence: CASSFRQGRDTQYF.

This clonotype appeared many times. The V and J genes are TRBV10-3 and TRBJ2-5, with D perhaps TRBD1 or TRBD2 (5 bases each). Trimming stripped 6 bases from V and 3 bases from J, with 11 bases between. CDR1 and CDR2 (germline): ENHRY, SYGVKD. The CDR3 totals 13 residues. The CDR3 nucleotides are TGTGCCATCAGCGGGACGGTTGAAGAGACCCAGTACTTC. As protein: CAISGTVEETQYF.

In its sample, this clonotype was seen many times. The DNA of the CDR3 is TGTGCCAGCAGGTCCGGGACAGGGGACTATGGCTACACCTTC. Translated: CASRSGTGDYGYTF. V is TRBV7-2 and J is TRBJ1-2, with 10 bases fitting TRBD1. This CDR3 is 14 amino acids long. Germline V lookup: CDR1 SGHTA, CDR2 FQGNSA. Germline trimming cut 6 bases from V and 3 bases from J; bases unmatched to any gene: 4.

This clonotype was observed at least ten times. The V and J genes are TRBV7-9 and TRBJ2-3, with 7 bases matching TRBD2. CDR1 SEHNR and CDR2 FQNEAQ come from the germline V gene (reference sequence). Losses at the gene ends were 5 bases for V and 4 bases for J; bases not matched to a gene: 9. The CDR3 is 15 amino acids. CDR3 nucleotide sequence: TGTGCCAGCAGCCCCACCAGCGGGGAATCAGATACGCAGTATTTT. This encodes CASSPTSGESDTQYF.

This clonotype was seen repeatedly, ten times or more. The chain joins TRBV3-1 to TRBJ2-5; TRBD2 might be the D (6 bases). Trimming took 4 bases from V and 5 from J, leaving 17 bases between them. The CDR3 runs 15 residues. Germline CDR1 and CDR2: LGHDT and YNNKEL (reference sequence). The CDR3 spells CASSPYSTRGETQYF. CDR3 sequence (DNA): TGTGCCAGCAGCCCCTACTCGACTCGGGGGGAGACCCAGTACTTC.

This clonotype was observed at least ten times. The genes are TRBV2 and TRBJ1-1; TRBD1 is a possible D gene (5 bases). The CDR3 spans 13 residues. V was cut by 11 bases and J by 2 bases, with 15 bases left in between. Germline values: CDR1 SNHLY, CDR2 FYNNEI. The CDR3 protein is CAGGTQANTEAFF. The CDR3 DNA reads as TGTGCCGGGGGAACGCAGGCAAACACTGAAGCTTTCTTT.

This clonotype was found many times. The chain is built from TRBV5-1 and TRBJ2-3; D possibly matches TRBD1 or TRBD2 (5 bases each). V was pared by 5 bases and J by 1 base, with 17 bases between. Germline V CDR1 and CDR2: SGHRS, YFSETQ. The CDR3 is made up of 16 amino acids. This CDR3 reads CASSPGNMGGTDTQYF. The CDR3 DNA reads TGCGCCAGCAGTCCGGGGAACATGGGGGGCACAGATACGCAGTATTTT.

This clonotype was observed many times. The chain recombines TRBV24-1 with TRBJ2-2, with 7 nucleotides matching TRBD2. The CDR3 consists of 15 residues. Germline loops: CDR1 KGHDR, CDR2 SFDVKD. The junction had 5 bases not matched to a gene; V was cut back by 5 bases and J by 3 bases. DNA of the CDR3: TGTGCCACCAGTGGAGCTAGCGGTTACACCGGGGAGCTGTTTTTT. This codes for CATSGASGYTGELFF.

The table lists this clonotype with many counts. J is TRBJ2-5 and V is TRBV5-1; 8 positions match TRBD2. The junction had 13 bases not matched to a gene; V was cut back by 4 bases and J by 2 bases. CDR1 is SGHRS and CDR2 is YFSETQ in the germline V gene. The CDR3 length is 17 residues. The CDR3 bases are TGCGCCAGCAGCGGGAGTTGGAGCGGGGGACGTCAAGAGACCCAGTACTTC. The encoded protein is CASSGSWSGGRQETQYF.

With respect to this clonotype: The junction differs from germline at one of its ends, possibly a read error. J is TRBJ1-1 and V is TRBV7-9; D ambiguous. The CDR3 totals 15 residues. Germline V gene sequence: CDR1 SEHNR, CDR2 FQNEAQ (reference sequence). The CDR3: CPSSVPLLTNTEAFF. For the CDR3, the DNA is TGTCCCAGCAGCGTCCCCCTTTTGACGAACACTGAAGCTTTCTTT.

The chain uses TRBV5-4 and TRBJ1-4, with D possibly TRBD1 on 6 matching bases. V was pared by 3 bases and J by 7 bases, with 13 bases between. Germline lookup yields CDR1 SGHNT and CDR2 YYREEE (reference sequence). The CDR3 is 14 residues long. CDR3 sequence reads: CASSSGQQVEKLFF. The CDR3 nucleotides read TGTGCCAGCAGCTCCGGACAGCAGGTTGAAAAACTGTTTTTT.

There are many counts of this clonotype. The chain couples TRBV7-2 to TRBJ2-1, with D possibly being TRBD1 (5 bases). This CDR3 contains 15 residues. Germline CDR1 SGHTA, CDR2 FQGNSA. The ends were cut back, 3 bases at V and 9 bases at J, with 18 bases in the middle. The CDR3 reads CASSFQPDIYSEQFF. For the CDR3, the DNA is TGTGCCAGCAGCTTTCAACCGGACATCTATAGTGAGCAGTTCTTC.

The V and J genes are TRBV4-3 and TRBJ2-5, with D perhaps matching TRBD2 (7 bases). Germline values: CDR1 LGHNA, CDR2 YSLEER. The CDR3 is 16 residues long. Trimming removed 0 bases at V and 4 bases at J, with 15 bases between. The CDR3 sequence is CASSQESGGRRETQYF. For the CDR3, the DNA is TGCGCCAGCAGCCAAGAATCCGGGGGGCGCCGAGAGACCCAGTACTTC.

Ten or more counts support this clonotype. This rearrangement joins TRBV9 to TRBJ2-1; 11 bases are a match to TRBD1. Germline-derived CDR1 and CDR2 are SGDLS and YYNGEE. Trimming took 2 bases from V and 0 from J; bases not matched to a gene: 4. This CDR3 has 17 amino acids. As DNA, the CDR3 is TGTGCCAGCAGCGTGGCGGGGACAGGGGGCTCCTACAATGAGCAGTTCTTC. This translates into CASSVAGTGGSYNEQFF.

This clonotype was recorded at least ten times. The chain employs TRBV7-8 and TRBJ2-5; 7 bases fit TRBD2. Germline trimming cut 0 bases from V and 9 bases from J; bases unmatched to any gene: 1. The CDR3 has 12 amino acids. Germline CDR1 reads SGHVS; CDR2 reads FQNEAQ. CDR3 loop: CASSLAREAQYF. CDR3 nucleotide sequence: TGTGCCAGCAGCTTAGCCCGGGAGGCCCAGTACTTC.

This clonotype was counted only a few times. The chain employs TRBV5-6 and TRBJ2-1; D gene unclear. V dropped 4 bases and J dropped 10 bases, with 18 bases sitting between them. CDR1 and CDR2 (germline): SGHDT, YYEEEE. This CDR3 has 14 amino acids. The DNA for the CDR3 is TGTGCCAGCAGCCCCCTGGACGCCAGTTTGGAGCAGTTCTTC. Residues: CASSPLDASLEQFF.

This clonotype was picked up many times. The chain combines TRBV20-1 with TRBJ2-5, with D uncertain. The CDR3 is 14 residues long. The ends were cut back, 2 bases at V and 5 bases at J, with 15 bases in the middle. The V gene's germline CDR1 is DFQATT and CDR2 SNEGSKA (reference sequence). Here the CDR3 reads CSARSSLHGETQYF. CDR3 nucleotide sequence: TGCAGTGCTAGAAGCAGTCTCCATGGGGAGACCCAGTACTTC.